A selection of T cell receptor beta chains follows, all from one sample in a study of cytomegalovirus exposure and HLA in healthy donors. The data were produced by immunoSEQ multiplex PCR, yet TCRdb's version contains in-frame clones alone and is incomplete. The sample shows fewer than 200,000 clones, roughly four fifths of them seen only once. Sequencing used PBMCs. These TCRs come from a female donor in good health and CMV-seronegative. Both conserved end residues are part of each CDR3. D genes are given only for firm matches. Clone size is given for some rows only: seen once, a few or many times, or a class if the clone is expanded.

NA	TRBV7-2	NA	TRBJ2-7	TGTGCCAGCAGCTTAGTTGTGGACAACTACGAGCAGTACTTC	CASSLVVDNYEQYF
NA	TRBV28	NA	TRBJ2-1	TGTGCCAGCAGGCGCCCAACTAGCCGTCACCCAAATGAGCAGTTCTTC	CASRRPTSRHPNEQFF
NA	TRBV29-1	NA	TRBJ2-6	TGCAGCGTTGAAGTAGGGACATCCTCCTCTGGGGCCAACGTCCTGACTTTC	CSVEVGTSSSGANVLTF
NA	TRBV29-1	TRBD1	TRBJ1-1	TGCAGCGTTGAACGCCGGACAGGGGGCCCCGTAACTGAAGCTTTCTTT	CSVERRTGGPVTEAFF
few	TRBV4-3	NA	TRBJ2-7	TGCGCCAGCAGCCAAGATCGCCCGGGGGTAACCTACGAGCAGTACTTC	CASSQDRPGVTYEQYF
once	TRBV15	NA	TRBJ1-2	TGTGCCACCAGCAGGACAGGAAACTATGGCTACACCTTC	CATSRTGNYGYTF
NA	TRBV11-2	TRBD2	TRBJ2-7	TGTGCCAGCAGCTCCCGTGGTGGGACTAGCTACGAGCAGTACTTC	CASSSRGGTSYEQYF
NA	TRBV11-3	NA	TRBJ2-2	TGTGCCAGCAGCGGCATAACAGGGGAGGACACCGGGGAGCTGTTTTTT	CASSGITGEDTGELFF
NA	TRBV29-1	TRBD1	TRBJ2-1	TGCAGCGTTGATCCGGACAGGGGAATCTACAATGAGCAGTTCTTC	CSVDPDRGIYNEQFF
NA	TRBV15	NA	TRBJ1-4	TGTGCCACCAGCAGAGATTCGGGGGACGAAAAACTGTTTTTT	CATSRDSGDEKLFF
few	TRBV28	NA	TRBJ2-7	TGTGCCAGCAGTTTATTAGGGGCCTCAAACTACGAGCAGTACTTC	CASSLLGASNYEQYF
NA	TRBV2	NA	TRBJ1-2	TGTGCCATTTTTCCAGGGGAAAGCTATGGCTACACCTTC	CAIFPGESYGYTF
NA	TRBV11-2	NA	TRBJ2-2	TGTGCCAGCAGCTTAGATCCAGGGTCCGGGGAGCTGTTTTTT	CASSLDPGSGELFF
NA	TRBV7-9	NA	TRBJ1-4	TGTGCCAGCAGCCCAGGGTGGTCTTCGGAAAAACTGTTTTTT	CASSPGWSSEKLFF
NA	TRBV18	NA	TRBJ2-3	TGTGCCAGCTCACCAACAGGGCGGAGTGATACGCAGTATTTT	CASSPTGRSDTQYF
NA	TRBV9	NA	TRBJ2-2	TGTGCCAGCAGCGTTACGGTGGAGGGCGGGGAGCTGTTTTTT	CASSVTVEGGELFF
NA	TRBV2	NA	TRBJ2-6	TGTGCCAGCAGTGGTCAAGAGTCTGGGGCCAACGTCCTGACTTTC	CASSGQESGANVLTF
NA	TRBV2	NA	TRBJ2-2	TGTGCCAGCAGTGAAGAAGGATCGGGGGTACCCGGGGAGCTGTTTTTT	CASSEEGSGVPGELFF
NA	TRBV11-3	NA	TRBJ2-2	TGTGCCAGCAGCTTAGATTCGGCTAGCGCCGGGGAGCTGTTTTTT	CASSLDSASAGELFF
NA	TRBV6-5	NA	TRBJ1-1	TGTGCCAGCAGCCCCCCGGGCAGGGACACTGAAGCTTTCTTT	CASSPPGRDTEAFF
NA	TRBV6-5	NA	TRBJ1-1	TGTGCCAGCAGTTACTCGAGACAGATGAACACTGAAGCTTTCTTT	CASSYSRQMNTEAFF
NA	TRBV4-3	NA	TRBJ1-5	TGCGCCAGCAGCCAAGATAGAGGCAGCAATCAGCCCCAGCATTTT	CASSQDRGSNQPQHF
NA	TRBV18	NA	TRBJ2-5	TGTGCCAGCCGAACCGGCAGGGGTTTAGAGACCCAGTACTTC	CASRTGRGLETQYF
few	TRBV6-5	TRBD2	TRBJ2-7	TGTGCCAGCAGTAGCGGGAGAAGCTCCTACGAGCAGTACTTC	CASSSGRSSYEQYF
few	TRBV10-1	NA	TRBJ1-2	TGCGCCAGCAGCCACAAGGACAGCCTCCCTAACTATGGCTACACCTTC	CASSHKDSLPNYGYTF
NA	TRBV20-1	NA	TRBJ2-1	TGCAGTGCTCGGGACTACAATGAGCAGTTCTTC	CSARDYNEQFF
NA	TRBV28	TRBD1	TRBJ1-1	TGTGCCAGCGGGCGGGACAGGGGTTCTTTCTTT	CASGRDRGSFF
NA	TRBV5-8	TRBD1	TRBJ2-2	TGTGCCGGCCGGGACAGGGATCACACCGGGGAGCTGTTTTTT	CAGRDRDHTGELFF
NA	TRBV6-6	TRBD2	TRBJ2-3	TGTGCCAGCAGTTACCCCCGGGGGAGGGCAGATACGCAGTATTTT	CASSYPRGRADTQYF
NA	TRBV6-5	NA	TRBJ1-1	TGTGCCAGCAGAGCAGGGGTCACTGAAGCTTTCTTT	CASRAGVTEAFF
few	TRBV4-3	TRBD2	TRBJ2-1	TGCGCCAGCAGCCAAGAAAGGGAGCGGGAGATGGCGGACAATGAGCAGTTCTTC	CASSQEREREMADNEQFF
NA	TRBV7-3	NA	TRBJ2-7	TGTGCCAGCAGCCAGGGGGGTAGTGTCTTCGAGCAGTACTTC	CASSQGGSVFEQYF
few	TRBV18	TRBD1	TRBJ1-1	TGTGCCAGCTCCCGCGGACAGGGAATGAACACTGAAGCTTTCTTT	CASSRGQGMNTEAFF
NA	TRBV29-1	NA	TRBJ1-2	TGCAGCGTGGAACAGGGCTATGGCTACACCTTC	CSVEQGYGYTF
NA	TRBV4-3	NA	TRBJ1-5	TGCGCCAGCAGCCAAGATAAGGGAGGGAATCAGCCCCAGCATTTT	CASSQDKGGNQPQHF
NA	TRBV7-2	NA	TRBJ2-4	TGTGCCAGCAGCTTAGGACAGACACTAGCCAAAAACATTCAGTACTTC	CASSLGQTLAKNIQYF
NA	TRBV11-2	NA	TRBJ2-2	TGTGCCAGTAGACTTTACACCGGGGAGCTGTTTTTT	CASRLYTGELFF
few	TRBV7-2	NA	TRBJ1-2	TGTGCCAGCAGCTTAGAGTATACAGGGATAAGCGGCTACACCTTC	CASSLEYTGISGYTF
NA	TRBV7-6	TRBD1	TRBJ1-4	TGTGCCAGCAGCAGACAACAGGGGGGGAATGAAAAACTGTTTTTT	CASSRQQGGNEKLFF
NA	TRBV7-8	NA	TRBJ1-3	TGTGCCAGCAGCTTCGTACAGGGCTCTGGAAACACCATATATTTT	CASSFVQGSGNTIYF
NA	TRBV27	NA	TRBJ2-2	TGTGCCAGCAGTTTAGACTTGGCCCTCGGGGAGCTGTTTTTT	CASSLDLALGELFF
NA	TRBV7-2	TRBD2	TRBJ2-1	TGTGCCAGCAGCTTCCCCAGCGGGAGGGATAACAATGAGCAGTTCTTC	CASSFPSGRDNNEQFF
NA	TRBV4-3	TRBD2	TRBJ2-7	TGCGCCAGCAGCCAAGATCCCGGACTAGCGGGAGGCGAGCAGTACTTC	CASSQDPGLAGGEQYF
NA	TRBV19	TRBD1	TRBJ1-1	TGTGCCAGTAGTAGCCGGCGGACAGGGGATGCGGGAGCTTTCTTT	CASSSRRTGDAGAFF
NA	TRBV18	TRBD1	TRBJ1-5	TGTGCCAGCTCACCTCGGGACAGCCAAGGGAGCAATCAGCCCCAGCATTTT	CASSPRDSQGSNQPQHF
NA	TRBV9	TRBD1	TRBJ2-5	TGTGCCAGCAGCCCCTTCCAGGGGGCGGTGGAGACCCAGTACTTC	CASSPFQGAVETQYF
NA	TRBV5-6	TRBD1	TRBJ2-2	TGTGCCAGCAGCTTCAGGGGGCGCACCGGGGAGCTGTTTTTT	CASSFRGRTGELFF
NA	TRBV4-3	NA	TRBJ1-4	TGCGCCAGCAGCCAAGACAGGGACTCTGAAAAACTGTTTTTT	CASSQDRDSEKLFF
NA	TRBV4-3	NA	TRBJ2-3	TGCGCCAGCAGCCAAGGAGTGGGGGGGCGAACAGATACGCAGTATTTT	CASSQGVGGRTDTQYF